This T cell receptor (beta chain) comes out of a study of T-cell memory formation after mild COVID-19. The CDR3 totals 17 residues. Unmatched junction bases numbered 6, after V lost 1 base and J lost 1 base. CDR1 LGHDT and CDR2 YNNKEL come from the germline V gene (reference sequence). One entry per CDR3 protein results from TCRdb running MiXCR on the 5' RACE reads. The repertoire holds approximately 400,000 distinct CDR3 sequences, approximately 25% seen once, with 8.5% to 10% in the top ten. Sequencing was carried out using PBMCs or a T cell subset sorted from them (not recorded which). J is TRBJ1-1 and V is TRBV3-1; 10 positions match TRBD1. The sequence came from an adult woman who had mild COVID-19 (a few samples of this study predate the infection). Cell type and time point are not known. Here the CDR3 DNA reads TGTGCCAGCAGCCAAGGAGACAGGGGGCGAGAGAACACTGAAGCTTTCTTT. Translating gives CASSQGDRGRENTEAFF.